These T cell receptor beta chains were read from a single sample in a study of cytomegalovirus exposure and HLA in healthy donors. Clones were sequenced by immunoSEQ multiplex PCR, and TCRdb holds only the in-frame ones, with some missing. Of about 73,000 clones detected, about 95% appear once; the ten largest clones hold more than 0.8%. Sequencing was carried out using PBMCs. These receptors were taken from a young woman in good health and CMV-seronegative. Each CDR3 is given with its conserved first and last residue. The D gene is left open where the match is weak. The listing skips clone size in some rows; elsewhere it reads once, few, many or a size class.

V	size	D	J	DNA	CDR3
TRBV5-1	-	-	TRBJ1-2	TGCGCCAGCAGCTTGGTTGCGACAGTTACTAACTATGGCTACACCTTC	CASSLVATVTNYGYTF
TRBV10-1	-	-	TRBJ2-1	TGCGCCAGCAGTGTACAGGGCTGGGGTGAGCAGTTCTTC	CASSVQGWGEQFF
TRBV15	-	-	TRBJ2-3	TGTGCCACCAGCAGAGAGCTCTCAATGACAGATACACAGTATTTT	CATSRELSMTDTQYF
TRBV7-2	-	-	TRBJ2-3	TGTGCCAGCAGCTTAGTTGGCGGAAGCACAGATACGCAGTATTTT	CASSLVGGSTDTQYF
TRBV10-3	-	TRBD1	TRBJ2-2	TGTGCCATCAGGACGGGACAGGGGGCTTTGATCGGGGAGCTGTTTTTT	CAIRTGQGALIGELFF
TRBV10-1	-	TRBD2	TRBJ2-7	TGCGCCAGCAGAGGGGTAGCGGGACCCCCAGGAGCCTTC	CASRGVAGPPGAF
TRBV6-1	-	-	TRBJ1-4	TGTGCCAGCCGTGGAAGGGGAGGGGCCGGTGAAAAACTGTTTTTT	CASRGRGGAGEKLFF
TRBV7-8	-	TRBD1	TRBJ2-7	TGTGCCAGCAGCTTTGGGGGACAGGGGCTTTTGCAGTACTTC	CASSFGGQGLLQYF
TRBV5-6	-	-	TRBJ2-7	TGTGCCAGCGGAACTTTGGCAGGGATCTCCTACGAGCAGTACTTC	CASGTLAGISYEQYF
TRBV6-1	-	TRBD1	TRBJ2-7	TGTGCCAGCAGTGGCGGGACAGGGGGCTACGAGCAGTACTTC	CASSGGTGGYEQYF
TRBV4-1	-	-	TRBJ1-2	TGCGCCAGCAGCCAAGATGGGCTGTATGGCTACACCTTC	CASSQDGLYGYTF
TRBV10-1	-	-	TRBJ2-3	TGCGCCAGCAGTGACAACGAGGCAGATACGCAGTATTTT	CASSDNEADTQYF
TRBV5-1	-	-	TRBJ2-5	TGCGCCAGCAGCGACCAGGGGTCCGAGACCCAGTACTTC	CASSDQGSETQYF
TRBV6-6	-	-	TRBJ1-1	TGTGCCAGCAGTCTTCGGAACACTGAAGCTTTCTTT	CASSLRNTEAFF
TRBV11-2	-	TRBD1	TRBJ2-1	TGTGCCAGCAGCGGAGAAAGGACAGGAGACAATGAGCAGTTCTTC	CASSGERTGDNEQFF
TRBV5-4	-	TRBD2	TRBJ2-1	TGTGCCAGCAGCTTGGCCCCACTAGCGGGGACCGCTGAGCAGTTCTTC	CASSLAPLAGTAEQFF
TRBV7-9	few	-	TRBJ2-6	TGTGCCAGCAGCTTAGCCGGCTCTGGGGCCAACGTCCTGACTTTC	CASSLAGSGANVLTF
TRBV11-2	-	-	TRBJ1-1	TGTGCCAGCAGCTTGCAGGGCCCGTGGAACACTGAAGCTTTCTTT	CASSLQGPWNTEAFF
TRBV11-3	-	TRBD2	TRBJ2-1	TGTGCCAGCAGCAGGACTAGCGTCAATGAGCAGTTCTTC	CASSRTSVNEQFF
TRBV27	-	-	TRBJ2-7	TGTGCCAGCGCAGGGGGGAACAACGAGCAGTACTTC	CASAGGNNEQYF
TRBV2	-	TRBD1	TRBJ2-5	TGTGCCAGCAGTGATATACAGGGGATAGGGGAGACCCAGTACTTC	CASSDIQGIGETQYF
TRBV4-1	-	-	TRBJ2-1	TGCGCCAGCAGCTCCTCCGGGACACAGTACAATGAGCAGTTCTTC	CASSSSGTQYNEQFF
TRBV7-9	-	TRBD2	TRBJ2-7	TGTGCCAGCAGCTTTACAAGGACTAGTAATCGCGGCGAGCAGTACTTC	CASSFTRTSNRGEQYF
TRBV5-5	-	-	TRBJ1-2	TGTGCCAGCAGCTTGGCGGGGGACTACACCTTC	CASSLAGDYTF
TRBV7-8	-	TRBD2	TRBJ2-7	TGTGCCAGCAGCTCGGCAGGACTAGCGGGAGACTACGAGCAGTACTTC	CASSSAGLAGDYEQYF
TRBV19	-	-	TRBJ2-7	TGTGCCAGTAGTATAGACGCGGGCAACTACGAGCAGTACTTC	CASSIDAGNYEQYF
TRBV11-1	-	-	TRBJ2-3	TGTGCCAGCAGCTCTAGCACAGATACGCAGTATTTT	CASSSSTDTQYF
TRBV4-2	-	TRBD2	TRBJ2-2	TGTGCCAGCAGCCAAGATCCTAGCGGGGGCGCCGCGTTTGCGGAGCTGTTTTTT	CASSQDPSGGAAFAELFF
TRBV9	once	TRBD1	TRBJ2-6	TGTGCCAGCAGCGGTACACCGGGACAGGGGGCGTCTGGGGCCAACGTCCTGACTTTC	CASSGTPGQGASGANVLTF
TRBV14	-	-	TRBJ2-7	TGTGCCAGCAGCCATTACAGGGCTCCCTACGAGCAGTACTTC	CASSHYRAPYEQYF
TRBV10-1	-	-	TRBJ2-7	TGCGCCAGCAGTGATCCGGGTGACGAGCAGTACTTC	CASSDPGDEQYF
TRBV4-2	few	-	TRBJ2-3	TGTGCCAGCAGCCTAGCGAGCACAGATACGCAGTATTTT	CASSLASTDTQYF
TRBV7-2	-	-	TRBJ2-5	TGTGCCAGCAGCTCCTTTCAAGAGACCCAGTACTTC	CASSSFQETQYF
TRBV28	-	-	TRBJ1-3	TGTGCCAGCAGTTTCTCGATGGCGTGGGGGGGGCGCCCGGTCGTCCAAAGCTCTGGAAACACCATATATTTT	CASSFSMAWGGRPVVQSSGNTIYF
TRBV29-1	-	TRBD1	TRBJ1-3	TGCAGCGTGGGGGACAGGGGAAACACCATATATTTT	CSVGDRGNTIYF
TRBV28	-	-	TRBJ2-3	TGTGCCAGCAGCTCTGGGGGGGCAAGGGGAGCAGATACGCAGTATTTT	CASSSGGARGADTQYF
TRBV19	-	-	TRBJ1-1	TGTGCCAGTAGTATATCTACTCGGGGGGGACCCAATGAAGCTTTCTTT	CASSISTRGGPNEAFF
TRBV7-8	-	-	TRBJ1-5	TGTGCCAGCAGAGCTTGGGGGGGGGAATATAGCAATCAGCCCCAGCATTTT	CASRAWGGEYSNQPQHF
TRBV7-3	once	-	TRBJ2-4	TGTGCCAGCAGCTTATTCTCAGGGGCTGAATACATTCAGTACTTC	CASSLFSGAEYIQYF
TRBV9	-	TRBD2	TRBJ2-3	TGTGCCAGCAGCGTCGGACTAGCGGGAGATACGCAGTATTTT	CASSVGLAGDTQYF
TRBV6-4	-	-	TRBJ2-1	TGTGCCAGCATCCCGGGACTTTCCTACAATGAGCAGTTCTTC	CASIPGLSYNEQFF
TRBV29-1	-	-	TRBJ2-1	TGCAGCGTTCCAAGCGCAAGCTCCTACAATGAGCAGTTCTTC	CSVPSASSYNEQFF
TRBV28	-	-	TRBJ2-1	TGTGCCAGCAGTTTCAGGGGTTACAATGAGCAGTTCTTC	CASSFRGYNEQFF
TRBV5-4	-	-	TRBJ2-1	TGTGCCAGCAGCTTGCAACGGGGCTACAATGAGCAGTTCTTC	CASSLQRGYNEQFF
TRBV5-1	-	-	TRBJ2-5	TGCGCCAGCAGCAACCTTCAGGGGGGTGGAGAGACCCAGTACTTC	CASSNLQGGGETQYF
TRBV2	few	-	TRBJ1-1	TGTGCCAGCAGGGGTGGAGACAGCAACACTGAAGCTTTCTTT	CASRGGDSNTEAFF
TRBV27	-	-	TRBJ2-7	TGTGCCAGCAGTTCTATTTCGGGACTCCGGTCCTACGAGCAGTACTTC	CASSSISGLRSYEQYF
TRBV9	-	TRBD2	TRBJ2-1	TGTGCCAGCAGCGCTCGGACTAGCGCGGGGGGGGATGAGCAGTTCTTC	CASSARTSAGGDEQFF
TRBV6-4	-	-	TRBJ1-6	TGTGCCAGCAGCCAGGGGATCGGTAATTCACCCCTCCACTTT	CASSQGIGNSPLHF
TRBV28	once	-	TRBJ1-3	TGTGCCGCAACAGCCTTGGGCACCATATATTTT	CAATALGTIYF